The source of this T cell receptor beta chain is a study of CD4 T cells in relation to SARS-CoV-2 and coronaviruses. The unexposed donors gave CD4+ T cells in about 2010-2019, prior to COVID-19. Isolation of CD4+ T cells took place after roughly nine days in culture. Worth noting for this clone: Its antigen remains unidentified.

Germline-derived CDR1 and CDR2 are SEHNR and FQNEAQ (reference sequence). The CDR3 is 15 amino acids. V shed 2 bases and J shed 1 base, with 11 bases lying between them. Method: immunoSEQ multiplex PCR; TCRdb's copy keeps in-frame clones and lacks some. Here the sample spans some 21,000 clones, just under 75% being singletons. The sequence came from a human donor in good health. Sequencing input: CD4+ T cells from PBMCs, cultured in vitro. This chain joins TRBV7-9 and TRBJ1-1; perhaps TRBD1 as D (6 bases). The CDR3 region has the DNA TGTGCCAGCAGCTTAAGGGGGGGCTCGAACACTGAAGCTTTCTTT. Its translation is CASSLRGGSNTEAFF. The entire variable domain, with the rest obtained from reference TRBV7-9 and TRBJ1-1, is as follows: DTGVSQNPRHKITKRGQNVTFRCDPISEHNRLYWYRQTLGQGPEFLTYFQNEAQLEKSRLLSDRFSAERPKGSFSTLEIQRTEQGDSAMYLCASSLRGGSNTEAFFGQGTRLTVV.